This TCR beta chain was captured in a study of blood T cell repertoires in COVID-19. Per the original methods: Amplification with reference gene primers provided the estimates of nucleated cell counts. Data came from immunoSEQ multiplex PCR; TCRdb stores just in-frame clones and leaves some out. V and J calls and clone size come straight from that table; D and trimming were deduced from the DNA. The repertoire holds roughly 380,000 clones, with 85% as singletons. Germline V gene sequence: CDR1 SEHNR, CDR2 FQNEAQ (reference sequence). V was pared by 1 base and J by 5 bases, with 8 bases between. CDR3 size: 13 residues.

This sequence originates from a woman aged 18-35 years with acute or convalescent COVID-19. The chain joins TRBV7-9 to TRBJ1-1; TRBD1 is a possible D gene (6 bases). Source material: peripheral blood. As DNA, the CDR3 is TGTGCCAGCAGCTTAGGAGGGGGAACTGAAGCTTTCTTT. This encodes CASSLGGGTEAFF.